This entry is about one T cell receptor (beta chain). This sample was taken from a study of Ad26.COV2.S vaccination and SARS-CoV-2 variants. Germline CDR1 reads KGHSH; CDR2 reads LQKENI. CDR3 size: 15 residues. V was pared by 0 bases and J by 5 bases, with 14 bases between. Treatment of the sample: around 19 received Ad26.COV2.S at low or high dose, single or two shots; several received placebo; per-sample allocation not given. At day 63 after the first vaccine or placebo injection, samples were drawn. Measured with immunoSEQ multiplex PCR; TCRdb has only the in-frame clones, and not every one. The table records around 300,000 clones, approximately 87% of them present only once.

The rearrangement uses TRBV18 and TRBJ2-7, with D unresolved. Sequences were derived from peripheral blood, sampled in a trial of Ad26.COV2.S vaccine versus placebo. The source of this sequence is a person between 18 and 65 years old who received the Ad26.COV2.S COVID-19 vaccine or a placebo. CDR3 residues: CASSPPMDRIHEQYF. DNA of the CDR3: TGTGCCAGCTCACCACCGATGGACCGTATCCACGAGCAGTACTTC.